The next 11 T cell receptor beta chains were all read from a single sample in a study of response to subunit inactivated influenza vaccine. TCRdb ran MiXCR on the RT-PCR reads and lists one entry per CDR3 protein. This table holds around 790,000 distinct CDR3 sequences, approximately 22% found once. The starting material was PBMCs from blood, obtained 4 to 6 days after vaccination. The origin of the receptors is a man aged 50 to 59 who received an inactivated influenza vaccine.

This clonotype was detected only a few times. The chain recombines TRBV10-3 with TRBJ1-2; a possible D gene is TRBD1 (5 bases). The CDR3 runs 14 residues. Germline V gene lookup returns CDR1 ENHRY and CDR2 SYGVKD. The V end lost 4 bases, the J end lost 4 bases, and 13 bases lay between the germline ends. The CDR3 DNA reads TGTGCCATCAGTGGAACCGGGACCCTCTATGGCTACACCTTC. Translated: CAISGTGTLYGYTF.

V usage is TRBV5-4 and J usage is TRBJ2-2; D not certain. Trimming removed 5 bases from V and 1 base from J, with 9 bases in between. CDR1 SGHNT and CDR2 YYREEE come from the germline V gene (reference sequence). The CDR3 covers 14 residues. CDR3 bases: TGTGCCAGCAGAAACAACCGGAACACCGGGGAGCTGTTTTTT. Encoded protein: CASRNNRNTGELFF. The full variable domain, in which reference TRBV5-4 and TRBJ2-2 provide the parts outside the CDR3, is ETGVTQSPTHLIKTRGQQVTLRCSSQSGHNTVSWYQQALGQGPQFIFQYYREEENGRGNFPPRFSGLQFPNYSSELNVNALELDDSALYLCASRNNRNTGELFFGEGSRLTVL.

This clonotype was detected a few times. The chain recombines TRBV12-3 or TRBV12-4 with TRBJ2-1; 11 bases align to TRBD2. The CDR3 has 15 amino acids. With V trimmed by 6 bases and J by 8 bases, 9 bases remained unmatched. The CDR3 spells CASRTGLAEGDEQFF. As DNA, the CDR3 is TGTGCCAGCAGAACGGGACTAGCGGAGGGGGATGAGCAGTTCTTC.

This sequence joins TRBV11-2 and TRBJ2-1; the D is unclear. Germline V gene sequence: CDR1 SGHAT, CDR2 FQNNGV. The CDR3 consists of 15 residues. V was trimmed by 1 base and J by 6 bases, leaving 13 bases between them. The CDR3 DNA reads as TGTGCCAGCAGCTTAGCCCCTTTATCTGGCAATGAGCAGTTCTTC. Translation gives CASSLAPLSGNEQFF.

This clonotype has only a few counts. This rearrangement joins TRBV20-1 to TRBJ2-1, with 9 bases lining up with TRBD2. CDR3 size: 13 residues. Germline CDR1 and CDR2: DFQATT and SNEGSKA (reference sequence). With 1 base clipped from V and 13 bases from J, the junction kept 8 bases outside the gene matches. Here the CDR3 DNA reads TGCAGTGCTAGAGGCGGGGGGGCATCTGGCCAGTTCTTC. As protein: CSARGGGASGQFF.

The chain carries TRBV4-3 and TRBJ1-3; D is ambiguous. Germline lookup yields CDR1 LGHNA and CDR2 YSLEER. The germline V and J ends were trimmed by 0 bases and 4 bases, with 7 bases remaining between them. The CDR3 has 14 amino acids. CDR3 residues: CASSQDHWGNTIYF. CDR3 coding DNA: TGCGCCAGCAGCCAAGATCACTGGGGAAACACCATATATTTT.

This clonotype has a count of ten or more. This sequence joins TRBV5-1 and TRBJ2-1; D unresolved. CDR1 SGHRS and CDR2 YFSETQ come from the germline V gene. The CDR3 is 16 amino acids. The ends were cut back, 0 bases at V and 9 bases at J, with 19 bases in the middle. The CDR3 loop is CASSLGFGLSVGEQFF. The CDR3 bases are TGCGCCAGCAGCTTGGGATTCGGCCTATCGGTCGGTGAGCAGTTCTTC.

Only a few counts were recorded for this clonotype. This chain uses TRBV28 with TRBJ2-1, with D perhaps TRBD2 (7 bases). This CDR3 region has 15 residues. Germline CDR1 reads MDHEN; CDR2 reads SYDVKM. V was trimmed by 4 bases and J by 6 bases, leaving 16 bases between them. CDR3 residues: CASSSGGPQSNEQFF. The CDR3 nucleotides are TGTGCCAGCAGTTCCGGGGGGCCGCAGAGCAATGAGCAGTTCTTC.

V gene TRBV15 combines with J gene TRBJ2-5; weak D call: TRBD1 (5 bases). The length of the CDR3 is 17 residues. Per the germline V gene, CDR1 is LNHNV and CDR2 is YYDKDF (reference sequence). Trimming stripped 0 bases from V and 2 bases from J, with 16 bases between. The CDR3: CATSREQGLLYQETQYF. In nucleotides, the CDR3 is TGTGCCACCAGCAGAGAGCAGGGCCTGTTATATCAAGAGACCCAGTACTTC.

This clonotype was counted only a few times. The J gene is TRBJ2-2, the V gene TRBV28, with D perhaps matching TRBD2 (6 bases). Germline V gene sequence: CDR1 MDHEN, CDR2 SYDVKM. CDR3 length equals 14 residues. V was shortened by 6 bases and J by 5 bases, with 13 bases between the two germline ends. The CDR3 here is CASRRAGLTGELFF. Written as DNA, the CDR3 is TGTGCCAGCAGGCGCGCGGGGCTTACCGGGGAGCTGTTTTTT.

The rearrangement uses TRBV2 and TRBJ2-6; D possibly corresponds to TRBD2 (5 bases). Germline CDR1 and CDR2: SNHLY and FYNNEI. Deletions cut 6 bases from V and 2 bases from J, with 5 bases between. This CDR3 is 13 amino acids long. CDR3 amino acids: CASRTTGANVLTF. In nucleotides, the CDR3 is TGTGCCAGCAGGACTACTGGGGCCAACGTCCTGACTTTC.